The source of this T cell receptor (beta chain) is a study of blood T cell repertoires in COVID-19. Assay: immunoSEQ multiplex PCR; the TCRdb copy retains only in-frame clones and omits some. The sample consists of approximately 220,000 clones, 81% of them appearing once. V lost 3 bases to trimming and J lost 4 bases; unmatched junction nucleotides: 9. There are 17 residues in the CDR3. Germline values: CDR1 DFQATT, CDR2 SNEGSKA (reference sequence). This clone turned up a few times. V is TRBV20-1 and J is TRBJ2-7, with TRBD2 matching 16 bases. The receptor was isolated from a woman of 80 years or more with acute or convalescent COVID-19. The sample was peripheral blood. CDR3 loop: CSASGTSGRAVLYEQYF. As DNA, the CDR3 is TGCAGTGCTAGTGGGACTAGCGGGAGGGCCGTACTTTACGAGCAGTACTTC.